These 16 T cell receptor beta chains were all obtained from the same sample, sequenced in a study of cytotoxic CD8 clonotypes in ibrutinib-treated CLL. Sequencing was performed with immunoSEQ multiplex PCR; in TCRdb, only in-frame clones are kept and a portion is missing. The table records some 200,000 clones, about 72% of them present only once. The input for sequencing was PBMCs, taken after 24 months of ibrutinib treatment. Receptor source: a human donor with chronic lymphocytic leukemia.

V and J are TRBV4-3 and TRBJ2-7; 7 nucleotides align to TRBD2. V trimming: 0 bases; J trimming: 1 base; junction bases outside the gene matches: 9. Germline values: CDR1 LGHNA, CDR2 YSLEER. This CDR3 spans 17 amino acids. The CDR3 region is CASSQDWGGPGSYEQYF. The CDR3 nucleotides read TGCGCCAGCAGCCAAGACTGGGGGGGACCAGGGTCCTACGAGCAGTACTTC.

J is TRBJ1-4 and V is TRBV7-8; 10 nucleotides align to TRBD1. The junction had 2 bases not matched to a gene; V was cut back by 3 bases and J by 7 bases. Germline V gene lookup returns CDR1 SGHVS and CDR2 FQNEAQ. The CDR3 loop spans 14 amino acids. Here the CDR3 reads CASSLGQGTEKLFF. CDR3 nucleotide sequence: TGTGCCAGCAGCTTGGGACAGGGGACTGAAAAACTGTTTTTT. Using reference TRBV7-8 and TRBJ1-4 for the parts outside the CDR3, the full variable domain is GAGVSQSPRYKVAKRGQDVALRCDPISGHVSLFWYQQALGQGPEFLTYFQNEAQLDKSGLPSDRFFAERPEGSVSTLKIQRTQQEDSAVYLCASSLGQGTEKLFFGSGTQLSVL.

The chain links TRBV4-1 to TRBJ2-7; no clear D. CDR1 and CDR2 (germline): MGHRA, YSYEKL. The CDR3 contains 13 residues. V was cut by 4 bases and J by 5 bases, with 12 bases left in between. The CDR3 loop is CASSPLGFHEQYF. CDR3 nucleotides: TGCGCCAGCAGCCCCCTCGGGTTCCACGAGCAGTACTTC.

This clone was found a few times. The V gene is TRBV18, the J gene TRBJ2-1, with TRBD2 as a possible D gene (6 bases). CDR3 length: 15 amino acids. Trimming left V 0 bases short and J 5 bases short, with 11 bases between. Germline CDR1 is KGHSH and CDR2 is LQKENI. In DNA, the CDR3 is TGTGCCAGCTCACCACCGGGGCGGGATGACAATGAGCAGTTCTTC. Residues: CASSPPGRDDNEQFF.

Only a few counts were recorded for this clone. The chain links TRBV19 to TRBJ2-4; unclear D gene. In germline, CDR1 is LNHDA, CDR2 SQIVND (reference sequence). The CDR3 runs to 15 residues. V lost 5 bases and J 1 base, leaving 12 bases between the germline ends. In nucleotides, the CDR3 is TGTGCCAGTAGTCCACCAGATAGGGCCAAAAACATTCAGTACTTC. This encodes CASSPPDRAKNIQYF.

J is TRBJ2-2 and V is TRBV6-5, with 7 bases matching TRBD2. The CDR3 has 15 amino acids. Germline assignment: CDR1 MNHEY and CDR2 SVGAGI. J lost 2 bases, V lost 11 bases, and 11 bases had no gene match. The CDR3, as DNA: TGTGCCCGCCCCGAGGGGACTAATAACACCGGGGAGCTGTTTTTT. It codes for CARPEGTNNTGELFF.

The V gene is TRBV10-1, the J gene TRBJ1-2, with TRBD1 as a possible D gene (6 bases). The germline V and J ends were trimmed by 3 bases and 4 bases, with 9 bases remaining between them. Germline lookup yields CDR1 WNHNN and CDR2 SYGVQD (reference sequence). The CDR3 is made up of 13 amino acids. CDR3: CASSDQGLYGYTF. CDR3 coding DNA: TGCGCCAGCAGTGACCAGGGGCTCTATGGCTACACCTTC.

The chain links TRBV21-1 to TRBJ2-6. TRBV21-1 counts as a pseudogene. The CDR3 is 17 amino acids. The CDR3 DNA reads as TGTGCCAGCAGCAAAATCGGGCGTGCCTCTGGGGCCAACGTCCTGACTTTC. As protein: CASSKIGRASGANVLTF.

V usage is TRBV15 and J usage is TRBJ2-1, with D unclear. Germline lookup yields CDR1 LNHNV and CDR2 YYDKDF (reference sequence). Between the trimmed V and J ends, which lost 0 bases and 7 bases, there was a span of 13 bases. The CDR3 sequence is 15 residues long. The CDR3, as DNA: TGTGCCACCAGCAGAGATATAAGGGTAGGAAATGAGCAGTTCTTC. Translating gives CATSRDIRVGNEQFF.

A few counts support this clone. J is TRBJ1-1 and V is TRBV2; D uncertain. There are 13 residues in the CDR3. V lost 7 bases and J lost 5, with 14 bases in between. Per the germline V gene, CDR1 is SNHLY and CDR2 is FYNNEI. CDR3 bases: TGTGCCAGCACTGGAGAGCGATTGACTGAAGCTTTCTTT. It yields the protein CASTGERLTEAFF.

The rearrangement joins TRBV30 to TRBJ2-1; D perhaps matches TRBD2 (6 bases). Trimming removed 0 bases from V and 6 bases from J, with 12 bases in between. The V gene's germline CDR1 is GTSNPN and CDR2 SVGIG (reference sequence). The CDR3 is 14 residues long. The CDR3 DNA reads as TGTGCCTGGAGTGTCGGGGGTGGGGCCAATGAGCAGTTCTTC. Translated, it gives CAWSVGGGANEQFF.

This sequence joins TRBV30 and TRBJ2-5; 7 nucleotides match TRBD1. This CDR3 is 14 amino acids long. The V gene end was trimmed by 4 bases and the J gene end by 2 bases; junction bases not matched to a gene: 7. CDR1 and CDR2 from the germline V gene are GTSNPN and SVGIG (reference sequence). The CDR3: CAWNYGTVQETQYF. The CDR3 DNA is TGTGCCTGGAATTATGGGACAGTGCAAGAGACCCAGTACTTC. Full variable domain (missing parts from reference TRBV30 and TRBJ2-5): SQTIHQWPATLVQPVGSPLSLECTVEGTSNPNLYWYRQAAGRGLQLLFYSVGIGQISSEVPQNLSASRPQDRQFILSSKKLLLSDSGFYLCAWNYGTVQETQYFGPGTRLLVL.

The V gene is TRBV10-3, the J gene TRBJ2-7, with D possibly TRBD2 on 5 matching bases. The CDR3 contains 10 residues. Germline assignment: CDR1 ENHRY and CDR2 SYGVKD. The V and J ends lost 9 bases and 3 bases respectively, with 6 bases between them. The CDR3 sequence: CAMGDYEQYF. In DNA, the CDR3 is TGTGCCATGGGAGACTACGAGCAGTACTTC.

The CDR3 sequence is CASSMGQGGYEQYF. In DNA, the CDR3 is TGTGCCAGTAGTATGGGACAGGGCGGGTACGAGCAGTACTTC. The rearrangement links TRBV19 to TRBJ2-7, with 9 bases aligning to TRBD1. The CDR3 covers 14 residues. Germline lookup yields CDR1 LNHDA and CDR2 SQIVND (reference sequence). J gave up 4 bases and V 3 bases, and 4 bases lay outside the gene matches.

The chain is built from TRBV27 and TRBJ2-7, with TRBD2 matching over 10 bases. The length of the CDR3 is 14 residues. The V gene end was trimmed by 6 bases and the J gene end by 2 bases; junction bases not matched to a gene: 4. Looked up from germline, CDR1 is MNHEY and CDR2 is SMNVEV (reference sequence). The CDR3 loop is CASSIAGGTYEQYF. CDR3 DNA sequence: TGTGCCAGCAGCATAGCGGGAGGTACCTACGAGCAGTACTTC.

The chain is built from TRBV4-1 and TRBJ1-4, with 8 nucleotides matching TRBD1. J lost 8 bases, V lost 4 bases, and 9 bases had no gene match. Germline CDR1 reads MGHRA; CDR2 reads YSYEKL. This CDR3 has 15 amino acids. The CDR3 coding sequence is TGCGCCAGCAGCCCCGGACAGGGAAGGAACGAAAAACTGTTTTTT. Protein: CASSPGQGRNEKLFF.